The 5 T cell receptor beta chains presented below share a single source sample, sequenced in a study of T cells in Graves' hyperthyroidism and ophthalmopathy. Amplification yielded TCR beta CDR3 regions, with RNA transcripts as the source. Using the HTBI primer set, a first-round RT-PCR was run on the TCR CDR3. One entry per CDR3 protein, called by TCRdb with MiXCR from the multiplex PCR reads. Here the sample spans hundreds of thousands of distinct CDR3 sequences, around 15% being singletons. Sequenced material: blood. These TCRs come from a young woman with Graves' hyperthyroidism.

CDR3 amino acids: CASSRPPGSEAFF. CDR3 DNA: TGTGCCAGCTCTCGCCCTCCAGGGAGTGAAGCTTTCTTT. The chain has TRBV18 and TRBJ1-1; tentatively, D is TRBD1 (5 bases). This CDR3 is 13 amino acids long. The germline V gene encodes CDR1 KGHSH and CDR2 LQKENI. V lost 6 bases and J lost 7, with 15 bases in between. Together with reference TRBV18 and TRBJ1-1, the CDR3 gives the full variable domain: NAGVMQNPRHLVRRRGQEARLRCSPMKGHSHVYWYRQLPEEGLKFMVYLQKENIIDESGMPKERFSAEFPKEGPSILRIQQVVRGDSAAYFCASSRPPGSEAFFGQGTRLTVV.

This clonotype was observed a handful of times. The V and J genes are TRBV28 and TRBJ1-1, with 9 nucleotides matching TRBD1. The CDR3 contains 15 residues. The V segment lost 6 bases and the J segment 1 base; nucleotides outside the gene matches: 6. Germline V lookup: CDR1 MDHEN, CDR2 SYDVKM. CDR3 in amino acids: CASRPGTGRNTEAFF. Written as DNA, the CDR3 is TGTGCCAGCAGGCCCGGGACAGGGAGGAACACTGAAGCTTTCTTT.

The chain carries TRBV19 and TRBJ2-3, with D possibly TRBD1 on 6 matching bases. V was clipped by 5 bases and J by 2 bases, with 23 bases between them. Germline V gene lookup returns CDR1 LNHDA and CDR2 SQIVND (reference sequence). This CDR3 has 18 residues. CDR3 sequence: CASSSWRRPGHLTDTQYF. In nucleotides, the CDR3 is TGTGCCAGTAGTTCCTGGCGGCGGCCGGGACATCTCACAGATACGCAGTATTTT. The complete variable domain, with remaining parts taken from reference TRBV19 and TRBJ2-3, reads DGGITQSPKYLFRKEGQNVTLSCEQNLNHDAMYWYRQDPGQGLRLIYYSQIVNDFQKGDIAEGYSVSREKKESFPLTVTSAQKNPTAFYLCASSSWRRPGHLTDTQYFGPGTRLTVL.

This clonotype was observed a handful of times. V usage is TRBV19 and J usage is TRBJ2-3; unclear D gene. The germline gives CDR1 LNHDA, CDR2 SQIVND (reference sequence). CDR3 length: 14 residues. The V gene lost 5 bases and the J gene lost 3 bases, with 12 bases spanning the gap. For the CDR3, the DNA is TGTGCCAGTAGTCGGTTTTGGGGTACAGATACGCAGTATTTT. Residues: CASSRFWGTDTQYF.

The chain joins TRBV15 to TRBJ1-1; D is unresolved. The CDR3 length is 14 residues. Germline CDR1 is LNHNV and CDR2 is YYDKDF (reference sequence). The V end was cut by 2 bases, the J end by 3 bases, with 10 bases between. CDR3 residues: CATSRRGSDTEAFF. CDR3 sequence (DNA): TGTGCCACCAGCAGACGGGGTTCCGACACTGAAGCTTTCTTT.